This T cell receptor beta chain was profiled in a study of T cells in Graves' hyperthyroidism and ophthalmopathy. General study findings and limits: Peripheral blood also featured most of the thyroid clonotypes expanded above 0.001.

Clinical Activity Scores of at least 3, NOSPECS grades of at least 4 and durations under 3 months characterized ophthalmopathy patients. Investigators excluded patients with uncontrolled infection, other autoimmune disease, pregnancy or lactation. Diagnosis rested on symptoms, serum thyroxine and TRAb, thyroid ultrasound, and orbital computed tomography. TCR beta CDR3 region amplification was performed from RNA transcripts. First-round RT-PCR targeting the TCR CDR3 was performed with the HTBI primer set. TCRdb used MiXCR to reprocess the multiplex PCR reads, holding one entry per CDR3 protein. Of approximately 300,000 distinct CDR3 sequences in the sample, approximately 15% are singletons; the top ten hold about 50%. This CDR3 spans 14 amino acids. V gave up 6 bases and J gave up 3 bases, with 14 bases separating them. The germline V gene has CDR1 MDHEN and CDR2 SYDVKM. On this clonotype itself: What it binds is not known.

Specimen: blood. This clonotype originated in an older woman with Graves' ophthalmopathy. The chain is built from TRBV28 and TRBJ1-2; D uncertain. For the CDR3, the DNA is TGTGCCAGCAGCCTGGTCGGACGTTACTATGGCTACACCTTC. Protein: CASSLVGRYYGYTF.